A selection of T cell receptor beta chains follows, all from one sample in a study of human T cells and chemical hapten exposure. TCRdb re-derived calls from the RACE reads in MiXCR, one entry per CDR3 protein. Of about 120,000 distinct CDR3 sequences detected, roughly 12% appear once; the ten largest clones hold around 2.4%. Specimen: whole blood, collected in connection with sensitization to the hapten diphenylcyclopropenone (DPC). Receptors originate from a woman aged 45-59 years with alopecia areata. Some clones in this sample may be carry-over from other donors' samples. The CDR3 runs from the conserved cysteine through the conserved F or W. The D gene is left open where the match is weak. Size values are once, few and many counts, or a class for expanded clones, and some rows have none.

d_call	v_call	clone_size	j_call	cdr3_aa	cdr3_nt
NA	TRBV20-1	few	TRBJ2-7	CSARAPMSYEQYF	TGCAGTGCTAGAGCACCCATGTCCTACGAGCAGTACTTC
NA	TRBV7-9	NA	TRBJ1-2	CASSLAEGYTF	TGTGCCAGCAGCTTGGCAGAGGGCTACACCTTC
TRBD1	TRBV7-9	NA	TRBJ2-7	CASSPFPGTGTHEQYF	TGTGCCAGCAGCCCCTTCCCTGGGACAGGGACCCACGAGCAGTACTTC
TRBD1	TRBV6-5	many	TRBJ2-2	CAVGQGLYTGELFF	TGTGCCGTGGGACAGGGGCTCTACACCGGGGAGCTGTTTTTT
TRBD2	TRBV24-1	few	TRBJ2-7	CATSPGLAATGEQYF	TGTGCCACCAGCCCGGGACTAGCGGCGACGGGAGAGCAGTACTTC
TRBD2	TRBV29-1	many	TRBJ2-3	CSVEDLSPSGRSTDTQYF	TGCAGCGTTGAAGATCTTAGTCCTAGCGGGAGATCGACAGATACGCAGTATTTT
NA	TRBV4-3	few	TRBJ1-1	CASTQRMNTEAFF	TGCGCCAGCACACAGCGGATGAACACTGAAGCTTTCTTT
NA	TRBV29-1	few	TRBJ2-2	CSVVLGNTGELFF	TGCAGCGTTGTCTTAGGGAACACCGGGGAGCTGTTTTTT
TRBD2	TRBV9	few	TRBJ2-3	CASSGFSGSTDTQYF	TGTGCCAGCAGCGGATTTAGCGGGAGCACAGATACGCAGTATTTT
TRBD2	TRBV28	NA	TRBJ2-2	CASSSLAGGTGELFF	TGTGCCAGCAGTTCATTAGCGGGAGGGACCGGGGAGCTGTTTTTT
NA	TRBV24-1	medium-sized	TRBJ1-2	CATSEPGFGYTF	TGTGCCACCAGTGAGCCCGGGTTTGGCTACACCTTC
NA	TRBV10-1	few	TRBJ1-5	CASSEIGVYQPQHF	TGCGCCAGCAGTGAGATAGGAGTTTACCAGCCCCAGCATTTT
NA	TRBV9	many	TRBJ2-3	CASSADRSTDTQYF	TGTGCCAGCAGCGCGGACCGGAGCACAGATACGCAGTATTTT
NA	TRBV20-1	NA	TRBJ1-5	CSAKGGGNQPQHF	TGCAGTGCTAAAGGAGGGGGGAATCAGCCCCAGCATTTT
NA	TRBV4-1	NA	TRBJ1-1	CASSQSGVRAFF	TGCGCCAGCAGCCAGTCAGGGGTTCGAGCTTTCTTT
TRBD2	TRBV7-2	few	TRBJ2-1	CASTPNGLEYNEQFF	TGTGCCAGCACCCCGAACGGACTAGAGTACAATGAGCAGTTCTTC
NA	TRBV29-1	few	TRBJ1-3	CSVRETGNTIYF	TGCAGCGTCCGGGAGACTGGAAACACCATATATTTT
NA	TRBV21-1	few	TRBJ2-7	CATITGQSYEQYF	TGTGCCACCATTACGGGACAGTCGTACGAGCAGTACTTC
NA	TRBV12-5	few	TRBJ1-1	CVTSGSGTEAFF	TGTGTGACGAGCGGGAGCGGGACTGAAGCTTTCTTT
NA	TRBV24-1	few	TRBJ1-1	CATSEGPNTEAFF	TGTGCCACCAGTGAGGGACCAAACACTGAAGCTTTCTTT
NA	TRBV14	NA	TRBJ2-3	CASSQAPTDTQYF	TGTGCCAGCAGCCAAGCTCCCACAGATACGCAGTATTTT
NA	TRBV29-1	few	TRBJ1-1	CSVEGTEAFF	TGCAGCGTTGAGGGCACTGAAGCTTTCTTT
TRBD2	TRBV6-5	few	TRBJ2-1	CASSYKLAGGGEQFF	TGTGCCAGCAGTTACAAACTAGCGGGGGGGGGTGAGCAGTTCTTC
NA	TRBV12-3/TRBV12-4	few	TRBJ1-1	CASIAEGGLMNTEAFF	TGTGCCAGCATTGCGGAGGGAGGACTTATGAACACTGAAGCTTTCTTT
NA	TRBV19	NA	TRBJ2-6	CASSDHVTGRANVLTF	TGTGCCAGTAGTGACCATGTGACCGGGCGGGCCAACGTCCTGACTTTC
TRBD1	TRBV4-3	NA	TRBJ1-3	CASSQDAGTVGNTIYF	TGCGCCAGCAGCCAAGATGCGGGGACAGTCGGAAACACCATATATTTT
TRBD2	TRBV5-5	many	TRBJ2-5	CASSLVAGVQAQYF	TGTGCCAGCAGCTTGGTAGCGGGAGTTCAAGCCCAGTACTTC
TRBD2	TRBV12-3/TRBV12-4	NA	TRBJ2-1	CASSLALAGGEQFF	TGTGCCAGCAGTTTGGCTCTAGCGGGAGGGGAGCAGTTCTTC
TRBD1	TRBV9	many	TRBJ2-1	CASSGQGFNEQFF	TGTGCCAGCAGCGGACAGGGTTTTAATGAGCAGTTCTTC
NA	TRBV12-3/TRBV12-4	few	TRBJ2-3	CATRSKGRRDTQYF	TGTGCCACTCGTTCTAAGGGGAGAAGAGATACGCAGTATTTT
NA	TRBV29-1	NA	TRBJ1-3	CSVEGRGRNTIYF	TGCAGCGTTGAAGGGCGAGGTAGAAACACCATATATTTT
NA	TRBV4-1	many	TRBJ1-1	CASSHPTWNTEAFF	TGCGCCAGCAGCCACCCGACTTGGAACACTGAAGCTTTCTTT
NA	TRBV11-1	few	TRBJ2-3	CASSLAEGTDTQYF	TGTGCCAGCAGCTTAGCGGAGGGGACAGATACGCAGTATTTT
NA	TRBV20-1	many	TRBJ2-5	CSARERETQYF	TGCAGTGCTAGAGAACGGGAGACCCAGTACTTC
NA	TRBV6-6	many	TRBJ2-1	CASSGTGTPWGQFF	TGTGCCAGCAGTGGAACCGGGACACCGTGGGGGCAGTTCTTC
TRBD1	TRBV28	NA	TRBJ2-7	CASSFPTGRSYEQYF	TGTGCCAGCAGTTTCCCGACAGGGCGCTCCTACGAGCAGTACTTC
NA	TRBV20-1	NA	TRBJ2-5	CSAREPMPGPAQETQYF	TGCAGTGCTAGAGAACCCATGCCGGGACCGGCCCAAGAGACCCAGTACTTC
NA	TRBV13	many	TRBJ2-7	CASSASRAYEQYF	TGTGCCAGCAGCGCGAGCAGGGCCTACGAGCAGTACTTC
TRBD2	TRBV4-3	NA	TRBJ2-7	CASSQDRTSGYEQYF	TGCGCCAGCAGCCAAGATCGGACTAGCGGCTACGAGCAGTACTTC
NA	TRBV2	few	TRBJ2-4	CASRRDGAKNIQYF	TGTGCCAGCAGGAGAGATGGGGCCAAAAACATTCAGTACTTC
TRBD2	TRBV12-3/TRBV12-4	NA	TRBJ2-3	CAGSLGASGRVDTQYF	TGTGCCGGCAGCCTAGGGGCTAGCGGGAGGGTAGATACGCAGTATTTT
TRBD2	TRBV29-1	NA	TRBJ2-3	CSVQRLAGSTDTQYF	TGCAGCGTGCAAAGACTAGCGGGGAGCACAGATACGCAGTATTTT
TRBD1	TRBV28	NA	TRBJ1-5	CASTNPGGDSNQPQHF	TGTGCCAGCACAAATCCAGGGGGGGATAGCAATCAGCCCCAGCATTTT
NA	TRBV6-5	few	TRBJ2-5	CASRPRAGRETQYF	TGTGCCAGCAGACCCCGGGCGGGGAGGGAGACCCAGTACTTC
TRBD1	TRBV6-2/TRBV6-3	NA	TRBJ1-4	CASSWGFGTENEKLFF	TGTGCCAGCAGTTGGGGGTTCGGGACAGAAAATGAAAAACTGTTTTTT
NA	TRBV25-1	NA	TRBJ2-1	CASTPDPYNEQFF	TGTGCCAGCACCCCTGACCCCTACAATGAGCAGTTCTTC
TRBD1	TRBV24-1	few	TRBJ2-5	CATSDSAGGARETQYF	TGTGCCACCAGTGATTCGGCAGGGGGCGCGAGGGAGACCCAGTACTTC
TRBD2	TRBV9	NA	TRBJ2-3	CASSVGGGGQNTQYF	TGTGCCAGCAGCGTAGGGGGGGGGGGTCAAAATACGCAGTATTTT
NA	TRBV20-1	many	TRBJ2-5	CSARGYQETQYF	TGCAGTGCTCGGGGGTACCAAGAGACCCAGTACTTC
TRBD2	TRBV7-2	many	TRBJ2-3	CASSLDSGISTDTQYF	TGTGCCAGCAGCTTAGATAGCGGGATTAGCACAGATACGCAGTATTTT